This T cell receptor beta chain was identified in a study of shared clonotypes between healthy human individuals. The data were produced by immunoSEQ multiplex PCR, yet TCRdb's version contains in-frame clones alone and is incomplete. The sample comprises over 2 million clones, roughly 94% of which are singletons, and 0.1% to 0.15% rests with the top ten. The J segment lost 4 bases and the V segment lost 2 bases, leaving 6 bases of the junction unmatched. The CDR3 is made up of 14 amino acids. The germline V gene has CDR1 SQVTM and CDR2 ANQGSEA. The V gene is TRBV29-1, the J gene TRBJ2-5, with 8 bases aligning to TRBD1. This TCR derives from a man between 18 and 35 years old in good health. The sequenced sample consisted of naive CD4+ T cells sorted from blood. Stated subset: CD45RA+ positively selected. The CDR3 coding sequence is TGCAGCGTTGAACCCAGGGGGCACCGAGAGACCCAGTACTTC. Its translation: CSVEPRGHRETQYF.